The 21 T cell receptor beta chains below come from one sample, sequenced in a study of PD-L1 blockade in urothelial cancer. The method was immunoSEQ multiplex PCR; TCRdb's version includes in-frame clones alone and lacks a portion of them. Among about 120,000 clones listed, 91% were seen once. Described time point: peripheral blood 6 weeks after treatment start. The sample here was PBMCs, taken around atezolizumab (anti-PD-L1) treatment. The receptors were gathered from a man aged 60 to 69 with urothelial cancer.

The chain employs TRBV4-1 and TRBJ1-1; 10 bases line up with TRBD1. V lost 4 bases to trimming and J lost 4 bases; unmatched junction nucleotides: 3. The CDR3 has 14 amino acids. The germline CDR1 and CDR2 sequences are MGHRA and YSYEKL. The CDR3 is CASSRGQGSTEAFF. DNA for the CDR3: TGCGCCAGCAGCCGGGGACAGGGGAGCACTGAAGCTTTCTTT.

This clone was seen once. The CDR3 reads CASSQDRGGRDTQYF. The CDR3 DNA follows: TGCGCCAGCAGCCAAGATAGAGGGGGTCGAGATACGCAGTATTTT. The chain carries TRBV4-3 and TRBJ2-3, with D tentatively TRBD1 (6 bases). CDR1 is LGHNA, CDR2 YSLEER, per germline. The V end lost 0 bases, the J end lost 5 bases, and 12 bases lay between the germline ends. The CDR3 totals 15 residues.

The rearrangement uses TRBV6-6 and TRBJ1-2; 9 bases are shared with TRBD1. Germline values: CDR1 MNHNY, CDR2 SVGAGI (reference sequence). V lost 6 bases to trimming and J lost 4 bases; unmatched junction nucleotides: 0. This CDR3 region has 12 residues. The CDR3, as DNA: TGTGCCAGCAGGACAGGGGGCTATGGCTACACCTTC. It translates to CASRTGGYGYTF.

DNA for the CDR3: TGTGCCAGCATATCGGCCGGGACTAGCGTTACCTACGAGCAGTACTTC. Translation: CASISAGTSVTYEQYF. This sequence joins TRBV28 and TRBJ2-7; TRBD2 matches 10 bases. The germline V gene has CDR1 MDHEN and CDR2 SYDVKM. This CDR3 spans 16 amino acids. Trimming removed 7 bases from V and 2 bases from J; junction bases left unmatched: 11.

This chain uses TRBV25-1 with TRBJ1-6; 10 positions match TRBD1. This CDR3 spans 16 amino acids. Germline CDR1 and CDR2: MGHDK and SYGVNS. V gave up 8 bases and J gave up 2 bases; unmatched junction bases: 6. The CDR3 sequence: CASSTTGGAYNSPLHF. DNA for the CDR3: TGTGCCAGCTCTACGACAGGGGGCGCCTATAATTCACCCCTCCACTTT. The variable domain in full, with the rest retrieved from reference TRBV25-1 and TRBJ1-6, is EADIYQTPRYLVIGTGKKITLECSQTMGHDKMYWYQQDPGMELHLIHYSYGVNSTEKGDLSSESTVSRIRTEHFPLTLESARPSHTSQYLCASSTTGGAYNSPLHFGNGTRLTVT.

This clone has just one count. CDR3 in amino acids: CASSTFLGGRQKRREQYF. As DNA, the CDR3 is TGTGCCAGCAGCACCTTTTTGGGAGGACGCCAGAAAAGGCGCGAGCAGTACTTC. The chain uses TRBV7-2 and TRBJ2-7, with D possibly TRBD2 on 6 matching bases. Germline V gene data show CDR1 as SGHTA and CDR2 as FQGNSA. This CDR3 contains 18 residues. The V end lost 5 bases, the J end lost 6 bases, and 29 bases lay between the germline ends.

The V gene is TRBV2, the J gene TRBJ1-1; 9 nucleotides line up with TRBD1. This CDR3 has 13 residues. V was pared by 8 bases and J by 0 bases, with 1 base of the junction left unmatched. The germline gives CDR1 SNHLY, CDR2 FYNNEI. In nucleotides, the CDR3 is TGTGCCAGCGGGACAGGGATGAACACTGAAGCTTTCTTT. Protein: CASGTGMNTEAFF.

The J gene is TRBJ2-7, the V gene TRBV9; no clear D. CDR1 is SGDLS and CDR2 is YYNGEE in the germline V gene. V was cut by 0 bases and J by 2 bases, with 15 bases left in between. The CDR3 extends over 16 amino acids. The CDR3 sequence is CASSVGHQIRTYEQYF. The CDR3 DNA reads as TGTGCCAGCAGCGTAGGCCACCAGATCAGAACCTACGAGCAGTACTTC.

CDR3 sequence: CASSQERGRGELFF. CDR3 DNA: TGCGCCAGCAGCCAAGAAAGGGGGCGCGGGGAGCTGTTTTTT. The rearrangement links TRBV4-3 to TRBJ2-2, with 7 bases identical to TRBD1. This CDR3 is built from 14 residues. Germline V gene lookup returns CDR1 LGHNA and CDR2 YSLEER. The V gene end was trimmed by 0 bases and the J gene end by 7 bases; junction bases not matched to a gene: 2.

The J gene is TRBJ2-3, the V gene TRBV4-1, with D perhaps matching TRBD2 (6 bases). CDR1 and CDR2 from the germline V gene are MGHRA and YSYEKL. The CDR3 length is 15 residues. Trimming took off 2 bases at V and 1 base at J, with 10 bases between the two ends. CDR3 residues: CASSQRVAGTDTQYF. CDR3 DNA sequence: TGCGCCAGCAGCCAACGGGTAGCGGGCACAGATACGCAGTATTTT.

This chain uses TRBV5-1 with TRBJ1-2; TRBD1 matches at 7 bases. CDR3 size: 13 residues. Germline CDR1 reads SGHRS; CDR2 reads YFSETQ. Trimming took 0 bases from V and 7 from J; bases not matched to a gene: 3. The CDR3 DNA sequence: TGCGCCAGCAGCTTGGAGACAGGGCTTGGCTACACCTTC. As protein: CASSLETGLGYTF.

Concerning this clone: The missing conserved phenylalanine or tryptophan at the end of this CDR3 makes a read error likely. The limits of the CDR3 on the DNA are not certain, so only TCRdb's listed CDR3 is given. The chain recombines TRBV6-5 with TRBJ2-7; the table calls TRBD2, which could not be checked here. The CDR3 numbers 13 amino acids, ends counted. The germline gives CDR1 MNHEY, CDR2 SVGAGI. CDR3 amino acids: CASSQGLAGGPYY.

This clone was detected a few times. The gene calls are TRBV7-8 and TRBJ2-7; unclear D gene. Trimming took off 5 bases at V and 4 bases at J, with 15 bases between the two ends. The germline V gene encodes CDR1 SGHVS and CDR2 FQNEAQ. The CDR3 has 14 residues. The CDR3 DNA is TGTGCCAGCAGCCCTGGTATTGCGAAGTACGAGCAGTACTTC. Translating gives CASSPGIAKYEQYF.

V gene TRBV30 combines with J gene TRBJ2-1; perhaps TRBD1 as D (5 bases). The germline V and J ends were trimmed by 0 bases and 7 bases, with 16 bases remaining between them. The CDR3 is made up of 15 amino acids. The germline V gene has CDR1 GTSNPN and CDR2 SVGIG (reference sequence). The CDR3 here is CAWSVGHYGLNEQFF. CDR3 nucleotide sequence: TGTGCCTGGAGTGTAGGACATTACGGGCTAAATGAGCAGTTCTTC.

This rearrangement joins TRBV5-1 to TRBJ2-5; TRBD1 aligns across 9 bases. J was trimmed by 2 bases and V by 4 bases; bases with no gene match: 3. Germline CDR1 is SGHRS and CDR2 is YFSETQ. This CDR3 region has 14 residues. CDR3 in DNA: TGCGCCAGCAGCCGGGGACAGGGACAAGAGACCCAGTACTTC. It specifies CASSRGQGQETQYF.

V is TRBV7-2 and J is TRBJ1-5; 8 positions agree with TRBD1. Germline V CDR1 and CDR2: SGHTA, FQGNSA. J gave up 5 bases and V 2 bases, and 5 bases lay outside the gene matches. The CDR3 loop spans 15 amino acids. The CDR3 spells CASSLPGGGDQPQHF. The CDR3 DNA is TGTGCCAGCAGCTTACCAGGGGGCGGGGATCAGCCCCAGCATTTT.

CDR3 region: CASSRSGGGANTGELFF. The CDR3 coding sequence is TGTGCCAGCAGCCGGTCCGGAGGCGGGGCCAACACCGGGGAGCTGTTTTTT. This chain connects TRBV2 to TRBJ2-2, with D maybe TRBD2 (6 bases). Germline V gives CDR1 SNHLY, CDR2 FYNNEI. The CDR3 loop spans 17 amino acids. V lost 6 bases, J lost 2 bases, and 19 bases lay in between.

The chain couples TRBV6-5 to TRBJ2-3, with D possibly TRBD2 on 5 matching bases. The CDR3 is 13 residues long. V lost 5 bases and J lost 4, with 10 bases in between. CDR1 and CDR2 (germline): MNHEY, SVGAGI. CDR3 protein: CASSPSSPDTQYF. CDR3 nucleotides: TGTGCCAGCAGTCCGTCTAGCCCAGATACGCAGTATTTT.

The J gene is TRBJ2-5, the V gene TRBV5-1; 8 positions agree with TRBD1. The CDR3 length is 14 residues. V shed 4 bases, J shed 5 bases, and the junction held 7 bases outside the gene matches. In germline, CDR1 is SGHRS, CDR2 YFSETQ. CDR3 coding DNA: TGCGCCAGCAGCCCGGACAGGGAGCAGGAGACCCAGTACTTC. Encoded protein: CASSPDREQETQYF.

This sequence joins TRBV11-2 and TRBJ2-7, with D hard to call. Germline assignment: CDR1 SGHAT and CDR2 FQNNGV. The CDR3 covers 12 residues. The V end lost 4 bases, the J end lost 1 base, and 5 bases lay between the germline ends. In nucleotides, the CDR3 is TGTGCCAGCAGCTCATCATCCTACGAGCAGTACTTC. Amino acid sequence: CASSSSSYEQYF.

In this sample, this clone turned up once. This sequence joins TRBV7-8 and TRBJ2-1; possibly TRBD1 for D (5 bases). The CDR3 runs 14 residues. The germline V gene has CDR1 SGHVS and CDR2 FQNEAQ. V lost 1 base and J 12 bases, leaving 16 bases between the germline ends. CDR3 nucleotides: TGTGCCAGCAGCTTAGGGGGCAATCCTTCGCTGCAGTTCTTC. Its protein is CASSLGGNPSLQFF. Full variable domain (outside the CDR3, taken from reference TRBV7-8 and TRBJ2-1): GAGVSQSPRYKVAKRGQDVALRCDPISGHVSLFWYQQALGQGPEFLTYFQNEAQLDKSGLPSDRFFAERPEGSVSTLKIQRTQQEDSAVYLCASSLGGNPSLQFFGPGTRLTVL.